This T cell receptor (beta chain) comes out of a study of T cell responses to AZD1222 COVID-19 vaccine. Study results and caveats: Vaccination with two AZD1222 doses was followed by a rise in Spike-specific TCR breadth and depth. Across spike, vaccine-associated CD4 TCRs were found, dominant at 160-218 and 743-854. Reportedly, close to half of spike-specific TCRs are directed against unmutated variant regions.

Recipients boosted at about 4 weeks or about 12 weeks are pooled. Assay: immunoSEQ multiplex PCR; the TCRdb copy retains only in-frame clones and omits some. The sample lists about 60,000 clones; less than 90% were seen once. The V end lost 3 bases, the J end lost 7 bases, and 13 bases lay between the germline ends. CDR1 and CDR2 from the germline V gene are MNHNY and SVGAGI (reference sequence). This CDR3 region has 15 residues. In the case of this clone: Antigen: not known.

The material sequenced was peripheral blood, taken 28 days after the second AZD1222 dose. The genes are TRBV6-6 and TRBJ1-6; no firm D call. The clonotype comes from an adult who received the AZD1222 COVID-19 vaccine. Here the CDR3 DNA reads TGTGCCAGCAGTTATCAAGGCGTGGGAAATTCACCCCTCCACTTT. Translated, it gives CASSYQGVGNSPLHF.